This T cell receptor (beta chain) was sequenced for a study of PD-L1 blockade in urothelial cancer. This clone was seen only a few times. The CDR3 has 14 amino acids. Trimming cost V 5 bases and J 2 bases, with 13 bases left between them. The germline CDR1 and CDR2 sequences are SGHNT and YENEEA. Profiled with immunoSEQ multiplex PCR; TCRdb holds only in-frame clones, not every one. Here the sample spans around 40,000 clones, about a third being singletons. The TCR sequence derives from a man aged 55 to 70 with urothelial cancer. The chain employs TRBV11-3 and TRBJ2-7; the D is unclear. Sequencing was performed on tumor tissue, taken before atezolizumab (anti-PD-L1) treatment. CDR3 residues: CASSRGERTYEQYF. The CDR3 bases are TGTGCCAGCAGCCGCGGAGAGAGAACCTACGAGCAGTACTTC.